These 25 T cell receptor beta chains originate from one sample sequenced in a study of blood T cells in healthy people across ages. With a J-beta primer mix and a sample-barcoded 5' primer, a second PCR ran about 6 to 11 cycles. TCRdb redid the calling of the 5' RACE reads with MiXCR, one entry per CDR3 protein. The repertoire holds some 700,000 distinct CDR3 sequences, with 22% as singletons. The source material was blood. These receptors all come from a man between 65 and 85 years old in good health.

The chain uses TRBV29-1 and TRBJ1-4; D possibly corresponds to TRBD1 (6 bases). Between the trimmed V and J ends, which lost 5 bases and 8 bases, there was a span of 15 bases. This CDR3 has 13 amino acids. Germline V gene data show CDR1 as SQVTM and CDR2 as ANQGSEA. The CDR3 sequence is CSVRQDESEKLFF. DNA for the CDR3: TGCAGCGTTCGACAGGACGAAAGCGAAAAACTGTTTTTT.

This clonotype was seen repeatedly, ten times or more. The chain couples TRBV28 to TRBJ2-5; the D gene could be TRBD1 or TRBD2 (5 bases each). Germline V lookup: CDR1 MDHEN, CDR2 SYDVKM. This CDR3 has 12 amino acids. Trimming cost V 5 bases and J 7 bases, with 11 bases left between them. DNA of the CDR3: TGTGCCAGCAGTCCGCTGAGGGGGACCCAGTACTTC. This encodes CASSPLRGTQYF.

This clonotype showed up just a few times. The gene calls are TRBV7-9 and TRBJ2-2, with D possibly called TRBD1 or TRBD2 (6 bases each). The CDR3 contains 15 residues. V was clipped by 5 bases and J by 4 bases, with 14 bases between them. Germline V lookup: CDR1 SEHNR, CDR2 FQNEAQ (reference sequence). The chain's CDR3 is CASSRGLSVTGELFF. CDR3 bases: TGTGCCAGCAGCCGGGGGCTGTCTGTCACCGGGGAGCTGTTTTTT.

This clonotype was recorded a few times. The CDR3 DNA reads TGTGCCAGCAGCCAAGCCGACAGGGGGGTTACGCAGTATTTT. Translated, it gives CASSQADRGVTQYF. The chain has TRBV14 and TRBJ2-3, with 9 bases identical to TRBD1. V trimming: 1 base; J trimming: 8 bases; junction bases outside the gene matches: 4. The CDR3 totals 14 residues. CDR1 and CDR2 (germline): SGHDN, FVKESK.

This clonotype has more than one count but fewer than ten. The chain recombines TRBV6-2 or TRBV6-3 with TRBJ1-3; D not resolved. Deletions cut 2 bases from V and 1 base from J, with 15 bases between. The CDR3 contains 17 residues. Germline V gene sequence: CDR1 MNHEY, CDR2 SVGEGT. The CDR3 region is CASSYNIEELSGNTIYF. Written as DNA, the CDR3 is TGTGCCAGCAGTTACAACATAGAGGAGCTTTCTGGAAACACCATATATTTT.

This sequence joins TRBV20-1 and TRBJ2-7, with TRBD1 as a possible D gene (7 bases). The V and J ends lost 7 bases and 6 bases respectively, with 22 bases between them. Germline CDR1 DFQATT, CDR2 SNEGSKA (reference sequence). The CDR3 has 14 amino acids. The CDR3 DNA is TGCAGTGTGAGGCGCCAGGGGGGACCAGCCGAGCAGTACTTC. Residues: CSVRRQGGPAEQYF.

The chain couples TRBV7-9 to TRBJ2-5, with 9 positions matching TRBD1. With V trimmed by 0 bases and J by 3 bases, 8 bases remained unmatched. This CDR3 comprises 17 residues. CDR1 and CDR2 (germline): SEHNR, FQNEAQ (reference sequence). CDR3 amino acids: CASSLAFGQGLKETQYF. In DNA, the CDR3 is TGTGCCAGCAGCTTAGCGTTTGGACAGGGGTTAAAAGAGACCCAGTACTTC.

This clonotype was seen a handful of times. The rearrangement links TRBV5-1 to TRBJ1-1; D call uncertain. The CDR3 runs 13 residues. CDR1 and CDR2 (germline): SGHRS, YFSETQ. The V and J ends lost 0 bases and 3 bases respectively, with 6 bases between them. The CDR3 protein is CASSLEADTEAFF. The DNA of the CDR3 is TGCGCCAGCAGCTTGGAAGCGGACACTGAAGCTTTCTTT.

The chain has TRBV4-3 and TRBJ1-5; D possibly corresponds to TRBD1 (6 bases). In germline, CDR1 is LGHNA, CDR2 YSLEER. CDR3 size: 15 residues. V gave up 1 base and J gave up 2 bases, with 9 bases separating them. The CDR3: CASSQGRGRNQPQHF. CDR3 bases: TGCGCCAGCAGCCAAGGTCGGGGGCGCAATCAGCCCCAGCATTTT.

This clonotype was counted only a few times. The chain recombines TRBV9 with TRBJ2-4; D gene unclear. The CDR3 spans 14 residues. In germline, CDR1 is SGDLS, CDR2 YYNGEE. Trimming removed 4 bases from V and 8 bases from J, with 16 bases in between. Here the CDR3 reads CASSQTTSRDIQYF. The CDR3 DNA follows: TGTGCCAGCAGCCAAACCACCAGTCGGGACATTCAGTACTTC. Combining the CDR3 with reference TRBV9 and TRBJ2-4 gives the whole variable domain DSGVTQTPKHLITATGQRVTLRCSPRSGDLSVYWYQQSLDQGLQFLIQYYNGEERAKGNILERFSAQQFPDLHSELNLSSLELGDSALYFCASSQTTSRDIQYFGAGTRLSVL.

This clonotype was counted only a few times. The chain links TRBV6-5 to TRBJ2-1, with D perhaps TRBD2 (5 bases). CDR1 and CDR2 from the germline V gene are MNHEY and SVGAGI. Trimming took off 6 bases at V and 5 bases at J, with 14 bases between the two ends. The CDR3 is made up of 14 amino acids. CDR3 bases: TGTGCCAGCAGCCCTGCGGACTGGAACAATGAGCAGTTCTTC. Its protein is CASSPADWNNEQFF.

The chain is built from TRBV29-1 and TRBJ2-3; D uncertain. CDR1 SQVTM and CDR2 ANQGSEA come from the germline V gene. The germline V and J ends were trimmed by 5 bases and 2 bases, with 8 bases remaining between them. CDR3 length: 12 amino acids. As DNA, the CDR3 is TGCAGCGTTATACAGATCACAGATACGCAGTATTTT. This codes for CSVIQITDTQYF.

In its sample, this clonotype was seen a few times. CDR3 loop: CASREVQSSGEKLFF. The CDR3, as DNA: TGTGCCAGCAGGGAGGTTCAGTCTTCTGGGGAAAAACTGTTTTTT. The genes are TRBV6-1 and TRBJ1-4; D call uncertain. V lost 6 bases to trimming and J lost 8 bases, with 19 bases between them. This CDR3 has 15 residues. CDR1 and CDR2 (germline): MNHNS, SASEGT.

This clonotype was found many times. In DNA, the CDR3 is TGCGCCAGCACGATACTCTCAGGGAGGGATACGCAGTATTTT. It specifies CASTILSGRDTQYF. V and J are TRBV10-2 and TRBJ2-3; maybe TRBD2 (6 bases). Deletions cut 7 bases from V and 6 bases from J, with 17 bases between. Germline V gene data show CDR1 as WSHSY and CDR2 as SAAADI. The CDR3 is 14 residues long.

The V call is TRBV5-1, the J call TRBJ1-1; D is possibly TRBD1 (5 bases). This CDR3 contains 13 residues. Germline-derived CDR1 and CDR2 are SGHRS and YFSETQ. Deletions cut 4 bases from V and 4 bases from J, with 11 bases between. CDR3 amino acids: CASSEDTITEAFF. As DNA, the CDR3 is TGCGCCAGCAGCGAGGACACCATCACTGAAGCTTTCTTT.

This clonotype turned up a few times. CDR3 residues: CSARRTTNTGELFF. Here the CDR3 DNA reads TGCAGCGCGAGGAGGACGACGAACACCGGGGAGCTGTTTTTT. The rearrangement joins TRBV29-1 to TRBJ2-2; a weak D match, TRBD2 (5 bases). Germline CDR1 reads SQVTM; CDR2 reads ANQGSEA. This CDR3 region has 14 residues. V dropped 7 bases and J dropped 0 bases, with 12 bases sitting between them.

This clonotype occurred once. This chain uses TRBV19 with TRBJ2-5; 10 bases agree with TRBD2. The J call could be wrong; TRBJ2-1 is a better fit for the DNA end. This CDR3 has 16 residues. Germline lookup yields CDR1 LNHDA and CDR2 SQIVND (reference sequence). The CDR3 DNA sequence: TGTGCCAGTAGTATAGATCGCCTAGCGGGAGTCAATGAGCAGTTCTTC. It encodes CASSIDRLAGVNEQFF.

This sequence joins TRBV30 and TRBJ1-5; 8 bases agree with TRBD1. CDR3 size: 16 residues. With V trimmed by 0 bases and J by 0 bases, 4 bases remained unmatched. The V gene's germline CDR1 is GTSNPN and CDR2 SVGIG (reference sequence). CDR3 region: CAWSVGTGLSNQPQHF. In DNA form, the CDR3 reads TGTGCCTGGAGTGTTGGGACAGGCCTTAGCAATCAGCCCCAGCATTTT.

In its sample, this clonotype was seen a few times. This chain links TRBV4-1 with TRBJ2-7; a possible D gene is TRBD1 (5 bases). Trimming stripped 0 bases from V and 2 bases from J, with 11 bases between. The CDR3 contains 15 residues. Germline-derived CDR1 and CDR2 are MGHRA and YSYEKL. CDR3 nucleotide sequence: TGCGCCAGCAGCCAAGAAAGGGGCACCGCCTACGAGCAGTACTTC. This gives the protein CASSQERGTAYEQYF.

Many counts were recorded for this clonotype. The chain carries TRBV3-1 and TRBJ1-4, with D perhaps matching TRBD1 (5 bases). This CDR3 region has 15 residues. The ends were cut back, 1 base at V and 2 bases at J, with 8 bases in the middle. Looked up from germline, CDR1 is LGHDT and CDR2 is YNNKEL (reference sequence). CDR3 residues: CASSQVRGTNEKLFF. In nucleotides, the CDR3 is TGTGCCAGCAGCCAAGTGCGGGGCACTAATGAAAAACTGTTTTTT.

The sample holds many counts of this clonotype. The chain joins TRBV7-2 to TRBJ2-3; 12 bases map to TRBD2. The CDR3 runs to 16 residues. With V trimmed by 1 base and J by 6 bases, 5 bases remained unmatched. CDR1 SGHTA and CDR2 FQGNSA come from the germline V gene. The CDR3 DNA is TGTGCCAGCAGCTTAGAACTAGCGGGGGGATCCGATACGCAGTATTTT. Translated, it gives CASSLELAGGSDTQYF.

The chain uses TRBV6-1 and TRBJ1-3, with TRBD1 identical over 7 bases. Trimming cost V 6 bases and J 6 bases; bases outside gene matches: 17. This CDR3 is 17 amino acids long. The germline gives CDR1 MNHNS, CDR2 SASEGT. The CDR3 sequence: CASRRGDRAHFLNTIYF. DNA of the CDR3: TGTGCCAGCAGACGAGGAGACAGGGCCCACTTTTTAAACACCATATATTTT.

The chain combines TRBV29-1 with TRBJ2-5; no definite D call. The CDR3 runs to 12 residues. Germline CDR1 is SQVTM and CDR2 is ANQGSEA. Trimming shortened V by 5 bases and J by 5 bases, and 12 bases separated the two germline ends. The CDR3 DNA is TGCAGCGTTTTTATATCCTCGGAGACCCAGTACTTC. It codes for CSVFISSETQYF. Full variable domain (remainder filled in from reference TRBV29-1 and TRBJ2-5): SAVISQKPSRDICQRGTSLTIQCQVDSQVTMMFWYRQQPGQSLTLIATANQGSEATYESGFVIDKFPISRPNLTFSTLTVSNMSPEDSSIYLCSVFISSETQYFGPGTRLLVL.

A remark on this clonotype: No DNA is shown, since the ends of the CDR3 on it are uncertain; the CDR3 is the one TCRdb lists. The chain recombines TRBV12-3 or TRBV12-4 with TRBJ2-7. The CDR3 comprises 15 residues, both ends counted. The CDR3 loop reads CASSSSSGSSYEQYF.

This chain joins TRBV29-1 and TRBJ1-2, with D unresolved. CDR3 length equals 11 residues. The germline V gene encodes CDR1 SQVTM and CDR2 ANQGSEA. Trimming shortened V by 6 bases and J by 4 bases, and 9 bases separated the two germline ends. In nucleotides, the CDR3 is TGCAGCGTCCGGAGTCCCTATGGCTACACCTTC. Amino acids: CSVRSPYGYTF.